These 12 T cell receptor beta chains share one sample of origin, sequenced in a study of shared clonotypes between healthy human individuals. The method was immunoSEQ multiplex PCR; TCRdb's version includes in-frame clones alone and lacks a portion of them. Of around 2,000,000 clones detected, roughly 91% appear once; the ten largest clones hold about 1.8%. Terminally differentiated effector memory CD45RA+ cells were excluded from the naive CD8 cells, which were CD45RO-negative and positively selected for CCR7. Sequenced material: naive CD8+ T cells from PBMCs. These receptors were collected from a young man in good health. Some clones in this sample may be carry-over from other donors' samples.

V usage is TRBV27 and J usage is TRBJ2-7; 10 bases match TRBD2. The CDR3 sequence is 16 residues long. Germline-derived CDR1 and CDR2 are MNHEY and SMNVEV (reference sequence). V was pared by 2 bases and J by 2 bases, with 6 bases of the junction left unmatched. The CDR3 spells CASSLRQAGGTYEQYF. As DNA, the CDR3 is TGTGCCAGCAGTTTAAGGCAAGCGGGAGGGACCTACGAGCAGTACTTC.

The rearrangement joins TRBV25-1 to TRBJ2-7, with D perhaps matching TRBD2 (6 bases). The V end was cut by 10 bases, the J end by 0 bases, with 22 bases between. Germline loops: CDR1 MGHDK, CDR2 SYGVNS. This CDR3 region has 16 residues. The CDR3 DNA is TGTGCCAACTCGAACGCTTCTAGCGTAGACTCCTACGAGCAGTACTTC. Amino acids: CANSNASSVDSYEQYF.

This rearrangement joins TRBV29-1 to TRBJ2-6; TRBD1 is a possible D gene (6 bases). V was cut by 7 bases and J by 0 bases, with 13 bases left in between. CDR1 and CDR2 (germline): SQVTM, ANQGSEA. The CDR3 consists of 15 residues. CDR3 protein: CSARDTSSGANVLTF. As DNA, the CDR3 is TGCAGCGCCCGGGACACCAGCTCTGGGGCCAACGTCCTGACTTTC. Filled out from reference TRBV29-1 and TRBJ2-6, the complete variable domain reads SAVISQKPSRDICQRGTSLTIQCQVDSQVTMMFWYRQQPGQSLTLIATANQGSEATYESGFVIDKFPISRPNLTFSTLTVSNMSPEDSSIYLCSARDTSSGANVLTFGAGSRLTVL.

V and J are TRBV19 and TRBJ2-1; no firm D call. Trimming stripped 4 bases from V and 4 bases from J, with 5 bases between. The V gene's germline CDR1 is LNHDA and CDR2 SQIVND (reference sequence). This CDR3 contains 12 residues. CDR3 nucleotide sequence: TGTGCCAGTAGTACCTTATACAATGAGCAGTTCTTC. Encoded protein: CASSTLYNEQFF.

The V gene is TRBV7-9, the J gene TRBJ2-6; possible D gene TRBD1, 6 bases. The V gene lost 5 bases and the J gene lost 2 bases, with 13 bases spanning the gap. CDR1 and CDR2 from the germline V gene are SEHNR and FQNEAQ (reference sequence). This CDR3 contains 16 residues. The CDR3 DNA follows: TGTGCCAGCAGCACGGTGGGGGCCGCTGGGGCCAACGTCCTGACTTTC. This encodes CASSTVGAAGANVLTF. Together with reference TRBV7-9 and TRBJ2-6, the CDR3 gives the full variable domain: DTGVSQNPRHKITKRGQNVTFRCDPISEHNRLYWYRQTLGQGPEFLTYFQNEAQLEKSRLLSDRFSAERPKGSFSTLEIQRTEQGDSAMYLCASSTVGAAGANVLTFGAGSRLTVL.

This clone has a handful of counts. CDR3 in amino acids: CASSPRGNTEAFF. CDR3 bases: TGTGCCAGCAGCCCACGCGGGAACACTGAAGCTTTCTTT. The gene calls are TRBV5-6 and TRBJ1-1; the D is unclear. The CDR3 is made up of 13 amino acids. Trimming stripped 4 bases from V and 1 base from J, with 8 bases between. Looked up from germline, CDR1 is SGHDT and CDR2 is YYEEEE.

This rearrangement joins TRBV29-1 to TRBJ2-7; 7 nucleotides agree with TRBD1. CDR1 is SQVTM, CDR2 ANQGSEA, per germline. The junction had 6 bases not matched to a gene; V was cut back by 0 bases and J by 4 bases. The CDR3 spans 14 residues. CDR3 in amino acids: CSVEEGDREYEQYF. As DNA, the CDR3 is TGCAGCGTTGAAGAGGGGGACAGAGAGTACGAGCAGTACTTC.

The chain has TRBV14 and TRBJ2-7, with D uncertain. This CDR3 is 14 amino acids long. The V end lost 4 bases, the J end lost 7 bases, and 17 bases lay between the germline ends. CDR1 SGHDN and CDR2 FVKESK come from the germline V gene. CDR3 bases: TGTGCCAGCAGCCTTCCGGGCCCGGCCGTTGAGCAGTACTTC. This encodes CASSLPGPAVEQYF.

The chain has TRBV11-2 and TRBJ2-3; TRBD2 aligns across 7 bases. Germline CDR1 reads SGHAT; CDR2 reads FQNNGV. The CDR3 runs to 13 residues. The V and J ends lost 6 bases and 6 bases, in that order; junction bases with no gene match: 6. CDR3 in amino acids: CASRRELFDTQYF. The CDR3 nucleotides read TGTGCCAGCAGGCGGGAGCTTTTTGATACGCAGTATTTT. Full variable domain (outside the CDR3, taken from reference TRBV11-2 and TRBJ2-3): EAGVAQSPRYKIIEKRQSVAFWCNPISGHATLYWYQQILGQGPKLLIQFQNNGVVDDSQLPKDRFSAERLKGVDSTLKIQPAKLEDSAVYLCASRRELFDTQYFGPGTRLTVL.

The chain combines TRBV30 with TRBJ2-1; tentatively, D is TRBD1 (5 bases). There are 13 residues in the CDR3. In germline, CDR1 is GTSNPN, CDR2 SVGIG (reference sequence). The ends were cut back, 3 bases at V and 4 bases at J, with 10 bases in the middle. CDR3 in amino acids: CAWRSQGYNEQFF. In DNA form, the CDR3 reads TGTGCCTGGAGGTCCCAGGGATACAATGAGCAGTTCTTC.

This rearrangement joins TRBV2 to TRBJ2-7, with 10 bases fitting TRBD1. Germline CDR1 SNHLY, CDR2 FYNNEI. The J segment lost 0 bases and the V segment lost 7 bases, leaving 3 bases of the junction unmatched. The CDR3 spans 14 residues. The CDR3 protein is CASKGQGFSYEQYF. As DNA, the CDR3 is TGTGCCAGCAAGGGACAGGGGTTCTCCTACGAGCAGTACTTC.

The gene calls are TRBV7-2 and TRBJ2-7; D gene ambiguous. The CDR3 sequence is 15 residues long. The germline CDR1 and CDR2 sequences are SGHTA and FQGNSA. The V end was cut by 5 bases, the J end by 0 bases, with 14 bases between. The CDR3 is CASSASDSLSYEQYF. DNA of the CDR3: TGTGCCAGCAGCGCCAGCGACTCACTCTCCTACGAGCAGTACTTC.